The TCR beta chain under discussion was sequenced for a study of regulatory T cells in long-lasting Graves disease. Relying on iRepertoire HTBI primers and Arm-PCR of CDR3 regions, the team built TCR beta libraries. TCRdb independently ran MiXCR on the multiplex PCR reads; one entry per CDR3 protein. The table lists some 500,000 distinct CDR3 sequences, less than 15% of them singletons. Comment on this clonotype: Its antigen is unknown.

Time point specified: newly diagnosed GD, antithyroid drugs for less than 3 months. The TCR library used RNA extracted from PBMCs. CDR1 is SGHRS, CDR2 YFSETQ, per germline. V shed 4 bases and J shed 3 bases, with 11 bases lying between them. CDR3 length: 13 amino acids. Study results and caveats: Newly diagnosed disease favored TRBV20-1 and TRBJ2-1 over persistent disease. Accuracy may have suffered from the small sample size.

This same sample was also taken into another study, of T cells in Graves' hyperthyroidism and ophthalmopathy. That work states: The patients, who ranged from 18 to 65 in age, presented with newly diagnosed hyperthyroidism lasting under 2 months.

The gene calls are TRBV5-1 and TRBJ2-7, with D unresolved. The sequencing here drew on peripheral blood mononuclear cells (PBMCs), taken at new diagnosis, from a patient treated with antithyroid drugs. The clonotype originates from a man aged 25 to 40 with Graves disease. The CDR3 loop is CASSLSYFYEQYF. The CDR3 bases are TGCGCCAGCAGCCTATCTTATTTCTACGAGCAGTACTTC. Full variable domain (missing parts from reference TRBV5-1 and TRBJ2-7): KAGVTQTPRYLIKTRGQQVTLSCSPISGHRSVSWYQQTPGQGLQFLFEYFSETQRNKGNFPGRFSGRQFSNSRSEMNVSTLELGDSALYLCASSLSYFYEQYFGPGTRLTVT.